The text below deals with one T cell receptor beta chain. The clone's antigen remains unknown. Base qualities are missing; no much larger clone stands one base away. The CDR3 holds 16 amino acids from the cysteine to the phenylalanine. The only DNA kept is the CDR3, 48 bases in frame from the first base. Clipping removes 7 bases from V and 0 bases from J, with 13 as the unmatched junction base count. The germline V gene yields SQVTM for CDR1 and ANQGSEA for CDR2. The library came from the immunoSEQ multiplex PCR assay. Rearranged TCR beta chain sequences were amplified using the hsTCRB Kit according to the manufacturer's protocol. Sequencing of TCRB libraries was carried out on an Illumina MiSeq. In the original analysis: Demultiplexing, trimming and gene mapping were performed with the kit vendor's proprietary platform. In TCRdb, the immuneACCESS table is reduced to in-frame sequences with V and J assigned. These tables do not hold every clone; where another copy was compared, an unresolved V gene accounts for under half, and the others remain unexplained. The V and J calls and clone size come from that table; D and trimming were worked out from the DNA. Here the sample has approximately 81,000 clones; approximately 85% occur a single time. In total, the top ten clones hold approximately 2% of the sample.

This entry is derived from a study of a mutant IDH1 vaccine in newly diagnosed glioma (dated by TCRdb to about 2021). Looking at the study overall: Across visits V03 through V10, patients got a total of eight vaccinations, given in weeks 1, 3, 5, 7, 11, 15, 19 and 23. Before enrollment, most patients had been given radiochemotherapy with temozolomide as standard therapy, while the rest had received either radiotherapy alone or temozolomide alone. Peripheral blood samples were drawn at six visits, namely V03 (baseline), V05, V07, V10, V12 and V13. For exploratory analyses, longitudinal TCRB deep sequencing was carried out in roughly 25 treated patients wherever samples were available. In the chemotherapy-containing groups, vaccination started alongside temozolomide cycles, whereas in patients who had radiotherapy alone it started 4-6 weeks after radiotherapy. Of the approximately 35 treated patients, 62.5% were male and about 40% were female, and a mean age of roughly 40 years was recorded. What the study reported, not specific to this receptor: It was noted by the authors that analyses of patient blood samples could not be reproduced owing to sample limitations. PBMC samples for TCRB deep sequencing were selected based on availability. Across multiple MHC alleles, vaccine-induced immune responses were seen in approximately 93% of patients. Pseudoprogression seemed to be unrelated to changes in the top peripheral T cell clonotypes found by TCRB sequencing.

This sample's time point label indicates: week 23, last vaccination. A 20-mer mutant IDH1 peptide at 300 micrograms in Montanide made up each vaccine dose, which was injected subcutaneously together with topical imiquimod. Newly diagnosed WHO grade 3 or 4 IDH1-mutant astrocytomas showing loss of nuclear ATRX were present in the donors. The samples were drawn from NOA16, a multicentre, single-arm, open-label phase I trial in Germany that tested a mutant IDH1 peptide vaccine in humans for the first time. Genomic DNA for TCRB sequencing was extracted from EDTA blood using the DNeasy Blood and Tissue Kit.

The TCR comes from a man aged 25 to 45 with glioma. Some clones in this sample may be carry-over from other donors' samples. This specimen consisted of PBMCs, obtained from a glioma patient whose treatment included an IDH1 peptide vaccine. The sequence links TRBV29-1 to TRBJ1-1, and 8 junctional nucleotides match TRBD1. The CDR3: CSGASGQGAMNTEAFF. The DNA sequence is given as TGCAGCGGGGCGTCGGGGCAGGGGGCAATGAACACTGAAGCTTTCTTT.